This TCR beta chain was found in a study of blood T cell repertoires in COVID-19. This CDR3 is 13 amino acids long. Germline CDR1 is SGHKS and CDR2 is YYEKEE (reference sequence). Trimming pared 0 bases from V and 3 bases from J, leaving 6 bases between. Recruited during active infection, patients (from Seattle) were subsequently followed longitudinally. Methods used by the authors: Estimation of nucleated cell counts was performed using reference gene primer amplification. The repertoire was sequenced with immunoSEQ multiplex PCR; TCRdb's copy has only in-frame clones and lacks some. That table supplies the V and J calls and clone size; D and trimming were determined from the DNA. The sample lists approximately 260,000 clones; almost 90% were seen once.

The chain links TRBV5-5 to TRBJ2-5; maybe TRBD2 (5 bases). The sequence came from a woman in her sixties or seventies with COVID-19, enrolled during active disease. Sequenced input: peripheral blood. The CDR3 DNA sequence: TGTGCCAGCAGCTTGGGAGCGGAAGAGACCCAGTACTTC. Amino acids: CASSLGAEETQYF.